Given below is one T cell receptor beta chain in context. The data are from a study of T cell changes during pregnancy in multiple sclerosis. Data came from immunoSEQ multiplex PCR; TCRdb stores just in-frame clones and leaves some out. Of tens of thousands of clones listed, about 93% are singletons. Unmatched junction bases numbered 5, after V lost 3 bases and J lost 0 bases. CDR3 length: 16 residues. CDR1 and CDR2 (germline): KGHSH, LQKENI. This chain connects TRBV18 to TRBJ1-3; 7 nucleotides align to TRBD1. The receptor was derived from a female donor with multiple sclerosis, enrolled in a pregnancy study. The sample here was CD4+ T cells from peripheral blood mononuclear cells, taken before pregnancy. As DNA, the CDR3 is TGTGCCAGCTCACCCCCGGACAGGATCTCTGGAAACACCATATATTTT. Its protein is CASSPPDRISGNTIYF.